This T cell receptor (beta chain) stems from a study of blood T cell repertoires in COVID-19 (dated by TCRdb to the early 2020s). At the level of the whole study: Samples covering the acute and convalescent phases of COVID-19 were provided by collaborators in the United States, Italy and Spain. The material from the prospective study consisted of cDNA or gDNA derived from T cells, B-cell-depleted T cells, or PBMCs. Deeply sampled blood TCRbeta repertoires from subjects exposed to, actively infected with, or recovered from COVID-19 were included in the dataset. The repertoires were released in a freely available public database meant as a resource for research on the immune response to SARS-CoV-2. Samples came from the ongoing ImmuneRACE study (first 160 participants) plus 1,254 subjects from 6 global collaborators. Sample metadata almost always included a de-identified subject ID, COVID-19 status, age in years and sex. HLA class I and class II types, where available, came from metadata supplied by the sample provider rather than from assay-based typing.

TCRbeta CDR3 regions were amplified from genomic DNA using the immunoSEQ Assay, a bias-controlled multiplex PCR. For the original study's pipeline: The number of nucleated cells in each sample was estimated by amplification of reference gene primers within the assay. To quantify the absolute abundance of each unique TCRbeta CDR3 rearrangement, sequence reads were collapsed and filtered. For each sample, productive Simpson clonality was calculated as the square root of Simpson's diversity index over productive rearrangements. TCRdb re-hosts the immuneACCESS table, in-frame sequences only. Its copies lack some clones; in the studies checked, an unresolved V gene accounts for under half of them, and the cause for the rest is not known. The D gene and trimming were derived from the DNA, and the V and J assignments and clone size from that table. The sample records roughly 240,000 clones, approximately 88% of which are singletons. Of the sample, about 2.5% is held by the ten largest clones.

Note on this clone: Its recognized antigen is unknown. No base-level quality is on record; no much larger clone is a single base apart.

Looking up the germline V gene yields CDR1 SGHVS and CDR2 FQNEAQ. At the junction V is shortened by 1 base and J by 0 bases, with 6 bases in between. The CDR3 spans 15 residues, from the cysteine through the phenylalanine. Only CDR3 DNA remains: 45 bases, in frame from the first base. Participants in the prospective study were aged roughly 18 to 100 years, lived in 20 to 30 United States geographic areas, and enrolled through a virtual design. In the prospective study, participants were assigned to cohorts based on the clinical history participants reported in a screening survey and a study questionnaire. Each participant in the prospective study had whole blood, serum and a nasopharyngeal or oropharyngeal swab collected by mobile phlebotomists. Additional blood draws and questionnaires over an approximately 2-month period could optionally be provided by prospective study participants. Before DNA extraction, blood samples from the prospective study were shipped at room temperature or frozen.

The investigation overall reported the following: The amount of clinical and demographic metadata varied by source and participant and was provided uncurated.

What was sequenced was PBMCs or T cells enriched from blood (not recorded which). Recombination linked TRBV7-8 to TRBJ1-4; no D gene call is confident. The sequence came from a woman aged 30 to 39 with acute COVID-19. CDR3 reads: CASSLGTATNEKLFF. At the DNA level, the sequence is TGTGCCAGCAGCTTAGGAACAGCAACTAATGAAAAACTGTTTTTT.